These 17 T cell receptor beta chains originate from one sample sequenced in a study of T cell responses to AZD1222 COVID-19 vaccine. Only in-frame clones appear in the TCRdb table, and some are missing; sequencing was by immunoSEQ multiplex PCR. The data show around 150,000 clones, roughly 92% seen once. Sequenced here: peripheral blood, sampled 28 days after the second AZD1222 dose. These receptors were collected from an adult who received the AZD1222 COVID-19 vaccine.

The chain combines TRBV6-2 or TRBV6-3 with TRBJ1-1; the D is unclear. V dropped 4 bases and J dropped 5 bases, with 11 bases sitting between them. Germline loops: CDR1 MNHEY, CDR2 SVGEGT. The CDR3 sequence is 13 residues long. In nucleotides, the CDR3 is TGTGCCAGCAGTTCCGGGTTGGGGACTGAAGCTTTCTTT. It specifies CASSSGLGTEAFF.

The genes are TRBV9 and TRBJ1-4; D unresolved. CDR3 length equals 14 residues. The V end was cut by 4 bases, the J end by 0 bases, with 7 bases between. The germline gives CDR1 SGDLS, CDR2 YYNGEE. The CDR3 loop is CASSPLATNEKLFF. The CDR3 DNA sequence: TGTGCCAGCAGCCCACTGGCAACTAATGAAAAACTGTTTTTT.

V usage is TRBV6-6 and J usage is TRBJ2-1; D not certain. This CDR3 comprises 16 residues. V lost 0 bases and J 5 bases, leaving 14 bases between the germline ends. Looked up from germline, CDR1 is MNHNY and CDR2 is SVGAGI (reference sequence). For the CDR3, the DNA is TGTGCCAGCAGTTACTCGATTATCCGCCACAACAATGAGCAGTTCTTC. Protein sequence: CASSYSIIRHNNEQFF.

The DNA for the CDR3 is TGTGCCAGCAGTCGGACGGGCACAGATACGCAGTATTTT. Translation gives CASSRTGTDTQYF. The chain is built from TRBV5-6 and TRBJ2-3; no definite D call. The CDR3 extends over 13 amino acids. The germline CDR1 and CDR2 sequences are SGHDT and YYEEEE. Trimming pared 5 bases from V and 1 base from J, leaving 8 bases between.

The V gene is TRBV7-9, the J gene TRBJ2-5; D uncertain. This CDR3 has 14 amino acids. CDR1 and CDR2 from the germline V gene are SEHNR and FQNEAQ (reference sequence). V shed 3 bases and J shed 5 bases, with 13 bases lying between them. CDR3 bases: TGTGCCAGCAGCTTTACACGAGGAGCGGAGACCCAGTACTTC. Protein sequence: CASSFTRGAETQYF.

The chain has TRBV6-2 or TRBV6-3 and TRBJ1-4; D is uncertain. The CDR3 extends over 13 amino acids. In germline, CDR1 is MNHEY, CDR2 SVGEGT. The V and J ends lost 2 bases and 4 bases respectively, with 5 bases between them. CDR3 in amino acids: CASSYTINEKLFF. CDR3 coding DNA: TGTGCCAGCAGTTACACCATTAATGAAAAACTGTTTTTT.

This rearrangement joins TRBV6-4 to TRBJ2-1, with 7 nucleotides matching TRBD2. Looked up from germline, CDR1 is MRHNA and CDR2 is SNTAGT. The V gene end was trimmed by 8 bases and the J gene end by 4 bases; junction bases not matched to a gene: 8. The CDR3 loop spans 14 amino acids. CDR3 DNA sequence: TGTGCCAGCCTACGGGGACTACAATACAATGAGCAGTTCTTC. Translated: CASLRGLQYNEQFF.

This chain links TRBV29-1 with TRBJ1-3; D is undetermined. The CDR3 spans 12 residues. Trimming removed 5 bases from V and 2 bases from J, with 7 bases in between. Germline V CDR1 and CDR2: SQVTM, ANQGSEA. The CDR3 nucleotides are TGCAGCGTTTGGGGAGCTGGAAACACCATATATTTT. Protein sequence: CSVWGAGNTIYF. The full variable domain, in which reference TRBV29-1 and TRBJ1-3 provide the parts outside the CDR3, is SAVISQKPSRDICQRGTSLTIQCQVDSQVTMMFWYRQQPGQSLTLIATANQGSEATYESGFVIDKFPISRPNLTFSTLTVSNMSPEDSSIYLCSVWGAGNTIYFGEGSWLTVV.

The chain is built from TRBV12-3 or TRBV12-4 and TRBJ2-5, with D possibly TRBD2 on 6 matching bases. Trimming stripped 3 bases from V and 7 bases from J, with 12 bases between. The CDR3 runs to 13 residues. The CDR3 reads CASSLGRDWTQYF. CDR3 bases: TGTGCCAGCAGTTTGGGCAGGGACTGGACCCAGTACTTC.

This chain connects TRBV19 to TRBJ1-4; 8 bases are a match to TRBD1. Trimming removed 4 bases from V and 9 bases from J; junction bases left unmatched: 4. The CDR3 sequence is 13 residues long. Per the germline V gene, CDR1 is LNHDA and CDR2 is SQIVND (reference sequence). For the CDR3, the DNA is TGTGCCAGTAGTAGCCAGGGGGCGAAAAAACTGTTTTTT. Amino acid sequence: CASSSQGAKKLFF.

V and J are TRBV5-6 and TRBJ1-1; 7 bases match TRBD1. The CDR3 totals 13 residues. CDR1 is SGHDT and CDR2 is YYEEEE in the germline V gene. Trimming took 4 bases from V and 5 from J; bases not matched to a gene: 5. The DNA of the CDR3 is TGTGCCAGCAGCACACTACAGGGGACTGAAGCTTTCTTT. Translated, it gives CASSTLQGTEAFF.

This sequence joins TRBV19 and TRBJ1-5, with D perhaps matching TRBD1 (5 bases). The germline gives CDR1 LNHDA, CDR2 SQIVND (reference sequence). The CDR3 contains 17 residues. V shed 0 bases and J shed 3 bases, with 15 bases lying between them. CDR3: CASSIDLRGGDNQPQHF. For the CDR3, the DNA is TGTGCCAGTAGTATAGATCTTCGGGGGGGAGACAATCAGCCCCAGCATTTT.

The chain employs TRBV3-1 (or the pseudogene TRBV3-2) and TRBJ2-2, with TRBD2 matching over 7 bases. V lost 3 bases to trimming and J lost 8 bases; unmatched junction nucleotides: 0. CDR1 and CDR2 (germline): LGHDT, YNNKEL (reference sequence). The CDR3 covers 12 residues. CDR3 bases: TGTGCCAGCAGCCAGGGACTAGGGGAGCTGTTTTTT. This translates into CASSQGLGELFF.

The V gene is TRBV25-1, the J gene TRBJ2-7, with a tentative D call TRBD2 (5 bases). V lost 4 bases, J lost 3 bases, and 7 bases lay in between. The CDR3 runs 12 residues. The germline gives CDR1 MGHDK, CDR2 SYGVNS. CDR3 loop: CASSVGSYEQYF. The CDR3 DNA is TGTGCCAGCAGTGTGGGGAGCTACGAGCAGTACTTC.

V is TRBV12-3 or TRBV12-4 and J is TRBJ1-2, with TRBD1 as a possible D gene (6 bases). This CDR3 region has 13 residues. V was pared by 3 bases and J by 7 bases, with 12 bases between. Written as DNA, the CDR3 is TGTGCCAGCAGTTTTCAGGGGCTACGTGGCTACACCTTC. Amino acids: CASSFQGLRGYTF.

This clone was seen once. J is TRBJ1-3 and V is TRBV5-1; a weak D match, TRBD1 (5 bases). Trimming removed 3 bases at V and 1 base at J, with 5 bases between. Germline-derived CDR1 and CDR2 are SGHRS and YFSETQ. The CDR3 spans 13 residues. This chain's CDR3 is CASSWGSGNTIYF. CDR3 nucleotides: TGCGCCAGCAGCTGGGGGTCTGGAAACACCATATATTTT.

The chain couples TRBV5-4 to TRBJ1-2; no clear D gene. The V gene's germline CDR1 is SGHNT and CDR2 YYREEE (reference sequence). CDR3 length: 15 amino acids. Trimming stripped 6 bases from V and 7 bases from J, with 22 bases between. CDR3 nucleotides: TGTGCCAGCACCCAGGCCCCCCCCAATTCGGGTGGCTACACCTTC. Its protein product is CASTQAPPNSGGYTF.